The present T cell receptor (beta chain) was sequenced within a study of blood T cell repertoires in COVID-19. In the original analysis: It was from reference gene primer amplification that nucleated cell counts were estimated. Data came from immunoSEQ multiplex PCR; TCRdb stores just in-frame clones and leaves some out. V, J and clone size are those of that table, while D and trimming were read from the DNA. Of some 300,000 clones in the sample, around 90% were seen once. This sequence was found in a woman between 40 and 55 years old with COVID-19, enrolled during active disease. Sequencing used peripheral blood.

The CDR3 spells CASSLDRAAYNEQFF. The CDR3 nucleotides read TGTGCCAGCAGCTTAGACAGGGCTGCCTACAATGAGCAGTTCTTC. The chain couples TRBV7-3 to TRBJ2-1; TRBD1 matches at 7 bases. V shed 2 bases, J shed 2 bases, and the junction held 3 bases outside the gene matches. Germline-derived CDR1 and CDR2 are SGHTA and FQGTGA. The length of the CDR3 is 15 residues.